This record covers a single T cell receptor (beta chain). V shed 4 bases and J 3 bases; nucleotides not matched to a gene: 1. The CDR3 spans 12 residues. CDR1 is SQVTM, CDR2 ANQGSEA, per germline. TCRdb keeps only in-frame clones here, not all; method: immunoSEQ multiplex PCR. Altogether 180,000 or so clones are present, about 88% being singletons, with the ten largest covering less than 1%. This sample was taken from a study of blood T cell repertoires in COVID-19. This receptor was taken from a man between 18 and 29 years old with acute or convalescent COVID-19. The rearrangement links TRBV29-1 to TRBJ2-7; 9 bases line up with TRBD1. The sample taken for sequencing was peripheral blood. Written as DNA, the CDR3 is TGCAGCGTTGCGGACAGGGGCTACGAGCAGTACTTC. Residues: CSVADRGYEQYF.